This entry features one T cell receptor (beta chain) sequence. This record belongs to a study of blood T cell repertoires in COVID-19. As for the study in general: Sites in the United States, Italy and Spain provided acute and convalescent COVID-19 samples. The analysed material was cDNA or gDNA that came from T cells, B-cell-depleted T cells, or PBMCs.

The CDR3 consists of 15 residues. Between the trimmed V and J ends, which lost 2 bases and 5 bases, there was a span of 16 bases. The V gene's germline CDR1 is SGHRS and CDR2 YFSETQ. Per the authors' pipeline: It was from reference gene primer amplification that nucleated cell counts were estimated. Measured with immunoSEQ multiplex PCR; TCRdb has only the in-frame clones, and not every one. That table furnishes V, J and clone size, whereas the DNA furnished D and trimming. Found here are around 61,000 clones, 75% to 90% of them singletons; the top ten hold around 40%. Patients of the Seattle cohort, enrolled during active infection, were followed longitudinally.

The origin of this receptor is a woman aged 55-70 years with COVID-19, enrolled during active disease. The chain combines TRBV5-1 with TRBJ2-5; D perhaps matches TRBD1 (6 bases). The source material was peripheral blood. Written as DNA, the CDR3 is TGCGCCAGCAGCTTCCGACAGGAGCCTCCGGAGACCCAGTACTTC. This encodes CASSFRQEPPETQYF.